These T cell receptor beta chains were read from a single sample in a study of blood T cell repertoires in COVID-19. The protocol was immunoSEQ multiplex PCR, while the TCRdb copy is restricted to in-frame clones and leaves out a portion. In the table there are approximately 170,000 clones, almost 85% of which are singletons. What was sequenced was peripheral blood. All receptors come from a woman of 80 years or more with COVID-19, enrolled during active disease. CDR3s include the opening cysteine and the closing phenylalanine or tryptophan. A D gene is named only where the DNA matches it firmly. Some rows have no size entry. The others give once, few or many, or a class for an expanded clone.

cdr3_aa cdr3_nt clone_size d_call j_call v_call
CASTGTSGQEQFF TGTGCCAGCACAGGGACTAGCGGCCAAGAGCAGTTCTTC NA TRBD2 TRBJ2-1 TRBV6-5
CASSPTGRNSPLHF TGTGCCAGCTCACCGACAGGGAGGAATTCACCCCTCCACTTT NA TRBD1 TRBJ1-6 TRBV18
CSAGRGETQYF TGCAGTGCCGGACGGGGAGAGACCCAGTACTTC NA NA TRBJ2-5 TRBV20-1
CASNGKMGTGDRETQYF TGTGCCAGTAACGGCAAAATGGGGACAGGGGACCGAGAGACCCAGTACTTC NA TRBD1 TRBJ2-5 TRBV19
CASSPPKSSGGAHEQYF TGTGCCAGCAGCCCTCCCAAGAGTAGCGGGGGGGCCCACGAGCAGTACTTC NA TRBD2 TRBJ2-7 TRBV7-2
CASSTREGKETQYF TGTGCCAGCTCCACCCGTGAGGGAAAAGAGACCCAGTACTTC NA NA TRBJ2-5 TRBV18
CSASRDFSYEQYF TGCAGTGCTAGTCGGGACTTCTCCTACGAGCAGTACTTC NA NA TRBJ2-7 TRBV20-1
CASSFLASLNTEAFF TGTGCCAGCAGTTTTCTCGCTAGTTTGAACACTGAAGCTTTCTTT NA NA TRBJ1-1 TRBV6-6
CSASGQRGKETQYF TGCAGTGCTAGTGGACAGCGGGGCAAAGAGACCCAGTACTTC NA NA TRBJ2-5 TRBV20-1
CSASLSGGSYEQYF TGCAGTGCTAGTTTGTCAGGGGGCTCCTACGAGCAGTACTTC NA TRBD1 TRBJ2-7 TRBV20-1
CASSQGQGVGLAFF TGCGCCAGCAGCCAAGGGCAGGGGGTAGGGTTAGCTTTCTTT few TRBD1 TRBJ1-1 TRBV4-1
CATSKRDRGFSTDTQYF TGTGCCACCAGCAAAAGGGACAGGGGATTTAGCACAGATACGCAGTATTTT NA TRBD1 TRBJ2-3 TRBV15
CASSLRQGRGYTF TGTGCCAGCAGTTTGAGGCAGGGGCGAGGCTACACCTTC NA NA TRBJ1-2 TRBV28
CASSESGTGISTDTQYF TGCGCCAGCAGTGAGTCGGGGACAGGAATTAGCACAGATACGCAGTATTTT NA TRBD1 TRBJ2-3 TRBV10-1
CASSPGLAGAETQYF TGTGCCAGCTCACCAGGACTAGCGGGAGCTGAGACCCAGTACTTC NA TRBD2 TRBJ2-5 TRBV18
CASSFDFSSEQYF TGTGCCAGCAGCTTTGACTTCTCCAGCGAGCAGTACTTC NA NA TRBJ2-7 TRBV11-3
CASIRRGPTGELFF TGTGCCAGCATCCGGAGGGGGCCAACCGGGGAGCTGTTTTTT NA NA TRBJ2-2 TRBV6-5
CASSPRTGTNEKLFF TGTGCCAGCAGTCCGCGGACGGGGACTAATGAAAAACTGTTTTTT NA NA TRBJ1-4 TRBV6-5
CASSQAPSLGGADTQYF TGTGCCAGCAGCCAAGCCCCATCGTTGGGGGGAGCGGATACGCAGTATTTT NA NA TRBJ2-3 TRBV4-2
CSASPTVNTGELFF TGCAGTGCTAGTCCTACAGTGAACACCGGGGAGCTGTTTTTT NA NA TRBJ2-2 TRBV20-1
CASSARQGYDYGYTF TGTGCCAGCAGTGCGAGACAGGGATACGATTATGGCTACACCTTC NA TRBD1 TRBJ1-2 TRBV2
CASSIRGGPYEQYF TGTGCCAGCTCAATACGGGGGGGCCCTTACGAGCAGTACTTC NA TRBD2 TRBJ2-7 TRBV18
CAISTSGSRELFF TGTGCCATCAGCACTAGCGGGAGCCGGGAGCTGTTTTTT NA TRBD2 TRBJ2-2 TRBV10-3
CASSAGTGVFYEQYF TGTGCCAGCAGCGCCGGGACAGGGGTTTTCTACGAGCAGTACTTC few TRBD1 TRBJ2-7 TRBV7-6
CASSLAGGSDTQYF TGTGCCAGCAGCCTAGCGGGGGGGTCAGATACGCAGTATTTT NA TRBD2 TRBJ2-3 TRBV7-2
CASSGTARIFSGANVLTF TGTGCCAGCTCGGGGACAGCTCGTATTTTCTCTGGGGCCAACGTCCTGACTTTC NA TRBD1 TRBJ2-6 TRBV18
CASRPNDRGRYGYTF TGTGCCAGCAGACCTAACGACAGGGGTCGATATGGCTACACCTTC NA TRBD1 TRBJ1-2 TRBV7-3
CASSLDRVGQPQHF TGTGCCAGCAGCTTAGACAGGGTCGGACAGCCCCAGCATTTT few NA TRBJ1-5 TRBV7-2